The clone carrying this T cell receptor (beta chain) was observed a handful of times. Its antigen remains unidentified. This entry comes from a study of T cells in Graves' hyperthyroidism and ophthalmopathy. Study overall: It was at initial diagnosis, before any treatment, that peripheral blood was collected. Study-level points and caveats: Ophthalmopathy, as predicted by the model, came a median 6.5 months after the prediction.

TCR beta CDR3 sequences were amplified from RNA transcripts. TCR CDR3 regions were first amplified by RT-PCR with HTBI primers. In TCRdb, the multiplex PCR reads were re-called with MiXCR into one record per CDR3 protein. In the table there are 600,000 to 800,000 distinct CDR3 sequences, 35% of which are singletons. CDR1 SGDLS and CDR2 YYNGEE come from the germline V gene. V gave up 3 bases and J gave up 8 bases; unmatched junction bases: 4. This CDR3 region has 13 residues. The PBMCs were taken from roughly 9.3 ml of fresh peripheral blood. The chain joins TRBV9 to TRBJ1-1, with 10 bases lining up with TRBD1. Sequencing was carried out using blood. The receptor's source is a woman in her thirties or forties with Graves' hyperthyroidism. CDR3 sequence: CASSATGQGEAFF. In DNA, the CDR3 is TGTGCCAGCAGCGCCACGGGACAGGGGGAAGCTTTCTTT.